Following are 13 T cell receptor beta chains from one sample sequenced in a study of blood T cells in healthy people across ages. The authors ran a second PCR of about 6 to 11 cycles using a sample-barcoded 5' primer and a J-beta primer mix. TCRdb ran MiXCR on the 5' RACE reads and lists one entry per CDR3 protein. The sample holds roughly 1.9 million distinct CDR3 sequences, about two fifths seen once. Specimen: blood. These receptors were obtained from a human donor in good health.

The chain uses TRBV6-2 or TRBV6-3 and TRBJ2-7; a possible D gene is TRBD2 (5 bases). This CDR3 has 15 amino acids. Trimming cost V 0 bases and J 3 bases, with 12 bases left between them. In germline, CDR1 is MNHEY, CDR2 SVGEGT. The CDR3 region has the DNA TGTGCCAGCAGTTACTCGAAACCTAGCAACTACGAGCAGTACTTC. Protein product: CASSYSKPSNYEQYF.

J is TRBJ2-7 and V is TRBV9, with 8 bases matching TRBD1. Per germline, CDR1 SGDLS and CDR2 YYNGEE. Germline trimming cut 1 base from V and 4 bases from J; bases unmatched to any gene: 7. The length of the CDR3 is 15 residues. The CDR3 loop is CASSVTDRGGYEQYF. The CDR3, as DNA: TGTGCCAGCAGCGTAACTGACAGGGGTGGGTACGAGCAGTACTTC. The variable domain in full, completed from reference TRBV9 and TRBJ2-7, reads DSGVTQTPKHLITATGQRVTLRCSPRSGDLSVYWYQQSLDQGLQFLIQYYNGEERAKGNILERFSAQQFPDLHSELNLSSLELGDSALYFCASSVTDRGGYEQYFGPGTRLTVT.

Of note for this clonotype: At one boundary the junction diverges from the germline segment, which might be a read error. This sequence joins TRBV12-5 and TRBJ1-1, with a possible D match to TRBD1 (6 bases). CDR3 size: 14 residues. Germline V gene lookup returns CDR1 LGHNT and CDR2 FRNRAP. Written as DNA, the CDR3 is TGTGTTAGTGGTACCTCGACAGGGAACACTGAAGCTTTCTTT. Its translation is CVSGTSTGNTEAFF.

The gene calls are TRBV28 and TRBJ1-2; TRBD1 might be the D (5 bases). V was clipped by 6 bases and J by 3 bases, with 14 bases between them. CDR1 is MDHEN and CDR2 is SYDVKM in the germline V gene. CDR3 size: 14 residues. The CDR3 DNA reads as TGTGCCAGCAGAACCCCCGGGGGGGACTATGGCTACACCTTC. The encoded protein is CASRTPGGDYGYTF.

This rearrangement joins TRBV6-2 or TRBV6-3 to TRBJ1-2; D is ambiguous. CDR1 is MNHEY, CDR2 SVGEGT, per germline. This CDR3 has 12 amino acids. V shed 7 bases and J shed 3 bases, with 9 bases lying between them. CDR3 DNA: TGTGCCAGCACTGACCAAGACTATGGCTACACCTTC. This encodes CASTDQDYGYTF.

In its sample, this clonotype was seen a few times. The genes are TRBV6-1 and TRBJ2-7; either TRBD1 or TRBD2 may fit D (5 bases each). Germline assignment: CDR1 MNHNS and CDR2 SASEGT. V dropped 1 base and J dropped 2 bases, with 9 bases sitting between them. This CDR3 is 14 amino acids long. CDR3 DNA sequence: TGTGCCAGCAGTGAAGGGCTGGGGGCCTACGAGCAGTACTTC. Amino acid sequence: CASSEGLGAYEQYF.

This clonotype appeared once. The gene calls are TRBV20-1 and TRBJ1-1, with 8 bases lining up with TRBD1. Germline V CDR1 and CDR2: DFQATT, SNEGSKA (reference sequence). The CDR3 has 12 residues. J was trimmed by 11 bases and V by 3 bases; bases with no gene match: 8. DNA for the CDR3: TGCAGTGCTAGTGGGGCAGGGGGCGGCGCTTTCTTT. Amino acids: CSASGAGGGAFF.

The J gene is TRBJ1-5, the V gene TRBV29-1, with 9 positions matching TRBD1. The CDR3 contains 13 residues. Germline V gene data show CDR1 as SQVTM and CDR2 as ANQGSEA. The junction had 5 bases not matched to a gene; V was cut back by 4 bases and J by 7 bases. The CDR3 is CSVGDRVGQPQHF. For the CDR3, the DNA is TGCAGCGTTGGGGACAGGGTTGGGCAGCCCCAGCATTTT.

Only a few counts were recorded for this clonotype. The junction departs from the called germline gene at one end, perhaps through a read error. The CDR3 bases are TGTGCCAGCTCTCCACAGGGGACCCGAGAGACCCAGTACTTC. This codes for CASSPQGTRETQYF. The V and J genes are TRBV18 and TRBJ2-5, with 7 positions matching TRBD1. Looked up from germline, CDR1 is KGHSH and CDR2 is LQKENI. The CDR3 has 14 residues.

In this sample, this clonotype turned up a few times. The rearrangement uses TRBV7-2 and TRBJ1-1; D is uncertain. From germline, CDR1 is SGHTA and CDR2 FQGNSA. With 3 bases removed from V and 4 bases from J, the gap between germline ends came to 12 bases. The CDR3 covers 14 residues. CDR3 loop: CASSLERASTEAFF. The CDR3 coding sequence is TGTGCCAGCAGCTTGGAGAGGGCCAGCACTGAAGCTTTCTTT.

The genes are TRBV3-1 and TRBJ1-1; D is undetermined. From germline, CDR1 is LGHDT and CDR2 YNNKEL (reference sequence). There are 12 residues in the CDR3. V lost 0 bases, J lost 9 bases, and 8 bases lay in between. The CDR3 nucleotides are TGTGCCAGCAGCCAAGAGAGGGCCCAAGCTTTCTTT. This encodes CASSQERAQAFF.

The chain recombines TRBV20-1 with TRBJ1-2; the D gene is possibly TRBD1 (6 bases). The CDR3 runs to 13 residues. V lost 3 bases and J lost 8, with 16 bases in between. Germline loops: CDR1 DFQATT, CDR2 SNEGSKA (reference sequence). CDR3 region: CSASPAGVWGYTF. The CDR3 DNA reads as TGCAGTGCTAGTCCCGCAGGGGTGTGGGGCTACACCTTC.

As for this clonotype: A junction boundary mismatches the germline segment, possibly from a read error. The genes are TRBV6-2 or TRBV6-3 and TRBJ2-7; no reliable D call. Germline loops: CDR1 MNHEY, CDR2 SVGEGT. This CDR3 region has 14 residues. As DNA, the CDR3 is TGTGCCGGCAGTTACTCGGGTAGGGCCTACGAGCAGTACTTC. It translates to CAGSYSGRAYEQYF.